Shown below are 3 T cell receptor beta chains from a single sample sequenced in a study of blood T cells in healthy people across ages. Next came a second PCR, run for about 6 to 12 cycles, which used a sample-barcoded 5' primer along with a J-beta primer mix. TCRdb analysed the 5' RACE reads with MiXCR anew, one entry per CDR3 protein. Of roughly 1,300,000 distinct CDR3 sequences in the sample, approximately 63% were seen once. Sequenced: blood. The receptors originated from a man aged 18 to 30 in good health.

The chain carries TRBV12-3 or TRBV12-4 and TRBJ1-4; no firm D call. V lost 5 bases, J lost 0 bases, and 10 bases lay in between. CDR3 length: 15 amino acids. CDR3 bases: TGTGCCAGCAGTCCCGGCCCTGCAACTAATGAAAAACTGTTTTTT. Translating it yields CASSPGPATNEKLFF.

In nucleotides, the CDR3 is TGTGCCAGCAGATTGTCAGGGACAGGAGTTGAAAAACTGTTTTTT. Protein product: CASRLSGTGVEKLFF. The rearrangement links TRBV3-1 to TRBJ1-4, with 8 positions matching TRBD1. Germline lookup yields CDR1 LGHDT and CDR2 YNNKEL (reference sequence). There are 15 residues in the CDR3. The V gene end was trimmed by 6 bases and the J gene end by 7 bases; junction bases not matched to a gene: 10.

V and J are TRBV29-1 and TRBJ2-7; 7 bases line up with TRBD2. Germline CDR1 SQVTM, CDR2 ANQGSEA. Trimming cost V 4 bases and J 3 bases; bases outside gene matches: 6. The CDR3 extends over 13 amino acids. The CDR3 here is CSVGGRALYEQYF. CDR3 in DNA: TGCAGCGTTGGGGGGAGGGCCCTCTACGAGCAGTACTTC.